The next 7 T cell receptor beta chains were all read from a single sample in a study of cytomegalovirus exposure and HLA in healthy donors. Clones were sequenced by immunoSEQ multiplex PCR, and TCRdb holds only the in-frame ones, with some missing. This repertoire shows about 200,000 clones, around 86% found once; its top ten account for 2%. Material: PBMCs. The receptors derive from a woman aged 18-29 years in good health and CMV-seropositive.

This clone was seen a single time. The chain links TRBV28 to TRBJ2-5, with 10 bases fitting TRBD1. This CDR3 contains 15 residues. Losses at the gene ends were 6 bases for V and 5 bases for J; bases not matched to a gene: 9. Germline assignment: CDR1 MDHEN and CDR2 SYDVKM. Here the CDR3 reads CASRPGTGVGETQYF. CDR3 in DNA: TGTGCCAGCAGACCCGGGACAGGGGTTGGGGAGACCCAGTACTTC.

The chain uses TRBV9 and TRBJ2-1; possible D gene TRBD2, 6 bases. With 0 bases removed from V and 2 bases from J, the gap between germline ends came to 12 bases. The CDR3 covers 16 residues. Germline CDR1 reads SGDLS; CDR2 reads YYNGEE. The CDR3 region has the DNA TGTGCCAGCAGCGTAGTACTAGCTGATGCCTACAATGAGCAGTTCTTC. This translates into CASSVVLADAYNEQFF. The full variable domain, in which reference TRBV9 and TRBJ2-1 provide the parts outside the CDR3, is DSGVTQTPKHLITATGQRVTLRCSPRSGDLSVYWYQQSLDQGLQFLIQYYNGEERAKGNILERFSAQQFPDLHSELNLSSLELGDSALYFCASSVVLADAYNEQFFGPGTRLTVL.

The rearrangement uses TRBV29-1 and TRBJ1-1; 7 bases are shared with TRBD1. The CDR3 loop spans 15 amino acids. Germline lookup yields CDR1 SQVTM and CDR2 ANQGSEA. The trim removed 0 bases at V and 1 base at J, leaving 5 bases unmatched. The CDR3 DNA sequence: TGCAGCGTTGAAGATCCACAGGGGCGGAACACTGAAGCTTTCTTT. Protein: CSVEDPQGRNTEAFF.

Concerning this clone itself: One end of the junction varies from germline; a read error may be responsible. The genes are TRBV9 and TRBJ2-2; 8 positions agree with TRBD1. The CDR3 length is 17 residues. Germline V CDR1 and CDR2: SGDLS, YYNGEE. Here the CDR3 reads CASSAGTGRSNTGELFF. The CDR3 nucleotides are TGTGCCAGCAGTGCCGGGACAGGACGTTCGAACACCGGGGAGTTGTTTTTT.

CDR3 protein: CASSLYTTYTDTQYF. The CDR3 nucleotides are TGTGCCAGCAGTTTATACACCACGTACACAGATACGCAGTATTTT. This chain joins TRBV28 and TRBJ2-3; D uncertain. This CDR3 comprises 15 residues. Germline CDR1 reads MDHEN; CDR2 reads SYDVKM. The germline V and J ends were trimmed by 1 base and 2 bases, with 10 bases remaining between them.

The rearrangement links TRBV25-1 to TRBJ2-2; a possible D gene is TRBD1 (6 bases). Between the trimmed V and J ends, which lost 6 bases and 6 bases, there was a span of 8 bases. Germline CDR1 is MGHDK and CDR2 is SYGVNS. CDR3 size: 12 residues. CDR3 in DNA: TGTGCCAGCAGCCAGGGGTCCGGGGAGCTGTTTTTT. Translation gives CASSQGSGELFF.

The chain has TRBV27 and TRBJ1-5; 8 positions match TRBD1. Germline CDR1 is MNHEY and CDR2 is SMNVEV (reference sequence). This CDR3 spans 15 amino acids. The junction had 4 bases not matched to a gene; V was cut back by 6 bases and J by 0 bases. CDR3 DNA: TGTGCCAGCAGCATGACAGGGGATAGCAATCAGCCCCAGCATTTT. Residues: CASSMTGDSNQPQHF.